Listed below are T cell receptor beta chains from one sample, sequenced in a study of blood T cell repertoires in COVID-19. The data were produced by immunoSEQ multiplex PCR, yet TCRdb's version contains in-frame clones alone and is incomplete. The sample records around 85,000 clones, around 85% being singletons. Sequencing input: peripheral blood. These receptors originate from a man aged 55-75 years with acute or convalescent COVID-19. Each CDR3 is given with its conserved first and last residue. The D gene is left open where the match is weak. Clone size, where shown, is once, few, many, or a class for clones that have expanded.

V	J	size	D	DNA	CDR3
TRBV18	TRBJ2-6	NA	NA	TGTGCCAGCTCACTTGGCATGGGGGCCGGGGCCAACGTCCTGACTTTC	CASSLGMGAGANVLTF
TRBV2	TRBJ1-2	NA	NA	TGTGCCAGCAGTTTAACCGGGACAACTCTCTTGGGCTACACCTTC	CASSLTGTTLLGYTF
TRBV4-3	TRBJ2-1	NA	TRBD2	TGCGCCAGCAGCCAAGTCGAAGGGCGGGGGGAGCAGTTCTTC	CASSQVEGRGEQFF
TRBV6-6	TRBJ1-6	NA	TRBD1	TGTGCCAGCAGTTCGAAGGGACAGGGTACTTCACCCCTCCACTTT	CASSSKGQGTSPLHF
TRBV5-5	TRBJ1-1	NA	TRBD1	TGTGCCAGCAGCTTGGACCTGACAGGGCTTTCTGCTTTCTTT	CASSLDLTGLSAFF
TRBV3-1/TRBV3-2	TRBJ1-1	NA	NA	TGTGCCAGCAGCCACCCCGGGGGAGGGGGTATAGAAGCTTTCTTT	CASSHPGGGGIEAFF
TRBV7-9	TRBJ2-7	NA	NA	TGTGCCAGCAGCTCGACTAGCTCCTACGAGCAGTACTTC	CASSSTSSYEQYF
TRBV7-6	TRBJ1-2	NA	NA	TGTGCCAGCAGCCTAGAAAGGGGGAGCTATGGCTACACCTTC	CASSLERGSYGYTF
TRBV5-1	TRBJ1-1	once	NA	TGCGCCAGCAGCTTACTTAGAGTTCTTCAGGGCAGCCTGAACACTGAAGCTTTCTTT	CASSLLRVLQGSLNTEAFF
TRBV10-3	TRBJ1-2	NA	TRBD1	TGTGCCATCAGTGTTGGGACAGGGGGCGCCTCTAACTATGGCTACACCTTC	CAISVGTGGASNYGYTF
TRBV6-5	TRBJ1-1	NA	NA	TGTGCCAGCAGCGACGAACGAGGCACTGAAGCTTTCTTT	CASSDERGTEAFF
TRBV10-3	TRBJ1-1	NA	TRBD1	TGTGCCATCACCTCCGACAGGGTGGCTGAAGCTTTCTTT	CAITSDRVAEAFF
TRBV9	TRBJ1-1	NA	NA	TGTGCCAGCAGCGTAGCTTGGGGGCCGGATACTGAAGCTTTCTTT	CASSVAWGPDTEAFF
TRBV5-1	TRBJ1-6	NA	NA	TGCGCCAGCAGCTTGGACAGCTTGTATAATTCACCCCTCCACTTT	CASSLDSLYNSPLHF
TRBV24-1	TRBJ2-3	NA	TRBD1	TGTGCCACCAGTGTCCGGACAGGGCGAGCAGATACGCAGTATTTT	CATSVRTGRADTQYF
TRBV19	TRBJ2-2	NA	NA	TGTGCCAGTAGGGGGCGGCGACTGAACACCGGGGAGCTGTTTTTT	CASRGRRLNTGELFF
TRBV9	TRBJ1-1	NA	TRBD1	TGTGCCAGCAGCGTATTGACAGGGGCAAACACTGAAGCTTTCTTT	CASSVLTGANTEAFF
TRBV9	TRBJ1-2	NA	NA	TGTGCCAGCAGTAAGGAAGGCAGGGGTGCCTATGGCTACACCTTC	CASSKEGRGAYGYTF
TRBV6-2/TRBV6-3	TRBJ1-2	NA	NA	TGTGCCAGCAGTCCCGACGGGAACTATGGCTACACCTTC	CASSPDGNYGYTF
TRBV30	TRBJ2-7	NA	TRBD2	TGTGCCTGGAGTGGCCGGCGGGACTATTACGAGCAGTACTTC	CAWSGRRDYYEQYF